This TCR beta chain was captured by sequencing in a study of PD-L1 blockade in urothelial cancer. Turning to the study itself: Enrolled patients had been treated previously with 0 to 3 chemotherapy regimens. Among blood samples, the median T cell count was some 140,000. Treatment start was followed by blood analysis at 3 weeks (second dose) and again at 6 weeks.

This CDR3 contains 15 residues. Trimming at V came to 1 base and at J to 4 bases, leaving 4 bases not matched to a gene. Germline V gene lookup returns CDR1 SGHRS and CDR2 YFSETQ. Synthetically made TCR analog templates were put into each PCR as spikes. The assay was immunoSEQ multiplex PCR, and TCRdb's table has in-frame clones only and misses some. The profile covers fewer than 65,000 clones, with around four fifths appearing a single time and approximately 2.9% taken by the ten largest. Time point: pretreatment peripheral blood. This clonotype was sampled from a man aged 70 or older with urothelial cancer. This specimen consisted of PBMCs, obtained around atezolizumab (anti-PD-L1) treatment. This chain links TRBV5-1 with TRBJ2-1; 8 bases agree with TRBD1. The CDR3: CASSLPGTGYNEQFF. CDR3 nucleotides: TGCGCCAGCAGCTTGCCCGGGACAGGTTACAATGAGCAGTTCTTC.